The entry below gives a single T cell receptor beta chain sequence along with its context. This sample is part of a study of shared T cell receptors in the human thymus. CDR1 DFQATT and CDR2 SNEGSKA come from the germline V gene (reference sequence). The CDR3 extends over 11 amino acids. V lost 7 bases to trimming and J lost 11 bases, with 17 bases between them. Using immunoSEQ multiplex PCR, the repertoire was profiled, and TCRdb retains in-frame clones only, with some absent. The table shows hundreds of thousands of clones, with approximately 87% occurring only once. In addition, the sample was reused for a study of human thymus T cells.

J is TRBJ1-1 and V is TRBV20-1, with D possibly TRBD1 on 6 matching bases. The sequence was collected from a boy under two years old with a congenital heart defect. The sample consisted of thymocytes. CDR3 loop: CSGRVGARAFF. The CDR3 DNA reads TGCAGTGGTCGGGTGGGGGCGAGGGCTTTCTTT.